The entry below gives a single TCR beta chain sequence along with its context. Its specific antigen is unknown. Base qualities are missing; no much larger clone stands one base away. As encoded in the germline V gene (reference sequence), CDR1 is SEHNR while CDR2 is FQNEAQ. V is trimmed back by 6 bases and J by 1 base, and the junction contains 8 bases that no gene match accounts for. The CDR3 spans 15 residues, from the cysteine through the phenylalanine. The only DNA kept is the CDR3, 45 bases in frame from the first base. This sample is drawn from a study of blood T cell repertoires in COVID-19 (dated by TCRdb to the early 2020s). In the study overall: Samples covering the acute and convalescent phases of COVID-19 were provided by collaborators in the United States, Italy and Spain. The repertoires were made available in a free public database intended to serve as a resource for research on the immune response to SARS-CoV-2. Sample metadata almost always included a de-identified subject ID, COVID-19 status, age in years and sex. The samples were drawn from the first 160 participants of the ongoing ImmuneRACE study and from under 1,500 subjects provided by 6 global collaborators. The prospective study material was composed of cDNA or gDNA derived from T cells, B-cell-depleted T cells, or PBMCs. Where available, HLA class I and class II types were taken from metadata supplied by the sample provider and were not determined by assay-based typing. The dataset comprised deeply sampled blood TCRbeta repertoires from subjects exposed to, actively infected with, or recovered from COVID-19. What the authors observed across the whole study: The amount of clinical and demographic metadata varied by source and participant and was provided uncurated.

Collaborating institutions collected whole blood in K2EDTA tubes following their own protocols. Collaborator samples were shipped for TCRbeta analysis as frozen whole blood, isolated PBMCs, or DNA extracted from either sample type. TCRbeta CDR3 regions were amplified from genomic DNA by means of the immunoSEQ Assay, a bias-controlled multiplex PCR. On the study's bioinformatics: The number of nucleated cells in each sample was estimated from the amplification of reference gene primers within the assay. To quantify the absolute abundance of each unique TCRbeta CDR3 rearrangement, sequence reads were collapsed and filtered. Productive Simpson clonality was computed per sample as the square root of Simpson's diversity index over productive rearrangements. TCRdb holds this immuneACCESS table with in-frame rearrangements only. Some clones are missing; in checked studies, unresolved V genes explain under half, and the rest has no known cause. Clonal size and the V and J genes are those of that table, whereas D and trimming came from the DNA. This sample is represented by over 100,000 clones; around 90% of them were singletons. The leading ten clones occupy around 3% of the sample.

The chain was built from TRBV7-9 and TRBJ2-5, and TRBD2 matches 7 of the central bases. This receptor was obtained from a man in his forties or fifties with active or convalescent COVID-19. The sequencing sample was made of peripheral blood. The CDR3 protein is CASSARGDLQETQYF. The nucleotide sequence is given as TGTGCCAGCAGTGCTCGGGGGGACCTCCAAGAGACCCAGTACTTC.